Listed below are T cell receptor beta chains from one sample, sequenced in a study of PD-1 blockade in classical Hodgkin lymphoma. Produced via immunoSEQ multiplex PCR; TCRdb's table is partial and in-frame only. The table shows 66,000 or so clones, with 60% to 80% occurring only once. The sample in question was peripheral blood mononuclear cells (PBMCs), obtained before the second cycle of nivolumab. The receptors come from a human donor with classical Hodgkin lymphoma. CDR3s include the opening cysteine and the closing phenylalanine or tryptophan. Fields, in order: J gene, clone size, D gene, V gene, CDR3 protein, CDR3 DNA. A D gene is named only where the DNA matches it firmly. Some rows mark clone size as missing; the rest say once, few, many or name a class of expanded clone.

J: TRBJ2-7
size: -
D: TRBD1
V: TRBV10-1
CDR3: CASSLSGTGNEQYF
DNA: TGCGCCAGCAGTCTATCCGGGACAGGGAACGAGCAGTACTTC

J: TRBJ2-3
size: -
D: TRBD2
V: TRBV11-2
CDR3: CASSLAPGLAGVGTDTQYF
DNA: TGTGCCAGCAGCTTAGCCCCGGGACTAGCGGGAGTCGGCACAGATACGCAGTATTTT

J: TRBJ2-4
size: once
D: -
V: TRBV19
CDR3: CASSIPQGIQYF
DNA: TGTGCTAGTAGTATCCCCCAGGGGATCCAGTACTTC

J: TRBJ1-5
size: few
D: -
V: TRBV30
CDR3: CAWSVDSRNQPQHF
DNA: TGTGCCTGGAGTGTCGACAGCCGCAATCAGCCCCAGCATTTT

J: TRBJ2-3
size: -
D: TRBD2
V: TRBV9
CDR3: CASSEGPERGGADTQYF
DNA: TGTGCCAGCAGCGAGGGCCCGGAGCGGGGGGGGGCAGATACGCAGTATTTT

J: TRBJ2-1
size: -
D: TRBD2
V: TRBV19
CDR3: CASAGWVIAGGTNEQFF
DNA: TGTGCCAGTGCCGGATGGGTAATAGCGGGAGGCACAAATGAGCAGTTCTTC

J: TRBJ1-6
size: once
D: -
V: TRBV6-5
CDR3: CATTQGSSYNSPLHF
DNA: TGTGCCACCACTCAGGGAAGCTCCTATAATTCACCCCTCCACTTT

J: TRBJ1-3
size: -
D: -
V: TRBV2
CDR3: CASIARGGGNTIYF
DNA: TGTGCCAGCATTGCCAGGGGAGGCGGAAACACCATATATTTT

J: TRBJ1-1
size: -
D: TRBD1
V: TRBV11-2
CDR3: CASSVQGTKAFF
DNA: TGTGCCAGCAGCGTACAGGGGACGAAAGCTTTCTTT

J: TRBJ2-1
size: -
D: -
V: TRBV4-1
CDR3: CASSQGRARSSYNEQFF
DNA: TGCGCCAGCAGCCAGGGCAGGGCCAGGAGCTCCTACAATGAGCAGTTCTTC

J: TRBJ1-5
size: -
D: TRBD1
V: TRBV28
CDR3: CASRAPGQGSVPQHF
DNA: TGTGCCAGCAGGGCCCCGGGACAGGGGTCGGTGCCCCAGCATTTT

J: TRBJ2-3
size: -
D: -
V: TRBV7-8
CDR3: CASSLEGGSADTQYF
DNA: TGTGCCAGCAGCTTAGAGGGGGGTTCGGCCGATACGCAGTATTTT

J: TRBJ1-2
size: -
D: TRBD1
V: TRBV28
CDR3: CASSLWGTGVDGYTF
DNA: TGTGCCAGCAGTTTATGGGGGACAGGGGTAGATGGCTACACCTTC

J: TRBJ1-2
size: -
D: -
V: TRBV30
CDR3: CAWSVSWGDGYTF
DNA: TGTGCCTGGAGTGTATCTTGGGGAGATGGCTACACCTTC

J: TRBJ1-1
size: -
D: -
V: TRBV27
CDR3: CASLHYMGGMETEAFF
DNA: TGTGCCAGCCTCCATTACATGGGGGGGATGGAAACTGAAGCTTTCTTT

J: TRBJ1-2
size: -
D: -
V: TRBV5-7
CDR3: CASSPFRAGWGRSYGYTF
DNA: TGTGCCAGCAGCCCCTTTCGGGCTGGATGGGGACGGTCCTATGGCTACACCTTC

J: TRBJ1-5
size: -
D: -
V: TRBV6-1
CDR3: CASSDLWQADQPQHF
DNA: TGTGCCAGCAGTGATCTTTGGCAGGCAGATCAGCCCCAGCATTTT

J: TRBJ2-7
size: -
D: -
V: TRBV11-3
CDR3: CASSMAGYEQYF
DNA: TGTGCCAGCAGCATGGCAGGGTACGAGCAGTACTTC

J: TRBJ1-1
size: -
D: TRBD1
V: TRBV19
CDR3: CASAGTGSGTEAFF
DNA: TGTGCCAGTGCCGGGACAGGGTCGGGCACTGAAGCTTTCTTT

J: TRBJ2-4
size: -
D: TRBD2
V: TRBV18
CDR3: CASSPLAREGIQYF
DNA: TGTGCCAGCTCACCTTTGGCAAGGGAGGGCATTCAGTACTTC

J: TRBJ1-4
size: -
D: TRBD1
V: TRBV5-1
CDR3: CASSLRTGPNEKLFF
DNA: TGCGCCAGCAGCTTGCGGACAGGCCCTAATGAAAAACTGTTTTTT

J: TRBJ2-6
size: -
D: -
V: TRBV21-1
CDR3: CASSKGDSGMRGSGANVLTF
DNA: TGTGCCAGCAGCAAAGGGGATAGCGGGATGAGGGGCTCTGGGGCCAACGTCCTGACTTTC

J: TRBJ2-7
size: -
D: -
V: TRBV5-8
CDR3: CASSLELTAYEQYF
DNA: TGTGCCAGCAGCTTGGAACTGACTGCCTACGAGCAGTACTTC

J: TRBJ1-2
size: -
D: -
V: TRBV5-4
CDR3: CASSLEAGNYGYTF
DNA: TGTGCCAGCAGCTTGGAGGCAGGGAACTATGGCTACACCTTC

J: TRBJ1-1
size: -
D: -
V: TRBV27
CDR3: CASSSYLTTVNTEAFF
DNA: TGTGCCAGCAGCTCTTATTTGACGACCGTGAACACTGAAGCTTTCTTT

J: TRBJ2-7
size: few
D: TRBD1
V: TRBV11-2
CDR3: CASSSSGTGFFEQYF
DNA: TGTGCCAGCAGCTCGAGCGGGACAGGGTTCTTCGAGCAGTACTTC

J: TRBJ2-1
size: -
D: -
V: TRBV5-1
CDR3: CASSLQGNEQFF
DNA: TGCGCCAGCAGCTTACAGGGAAATGAGCAGTTCTTC

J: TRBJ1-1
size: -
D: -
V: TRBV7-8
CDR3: CASSSTVHRENTEAFF
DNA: TGTGCCAGCAGCTCAACCGTTCATAGGGAGAACACTGAAGCTTTCTTT

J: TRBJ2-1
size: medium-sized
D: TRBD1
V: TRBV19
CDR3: CASSMGTGVYNEQFF
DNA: TGTGCCAGTAGTATGGGGACAGGGGTATACAATGAGCAGTTCTTC

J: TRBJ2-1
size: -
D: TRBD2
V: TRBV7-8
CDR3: CASSLLAGAPEQFF
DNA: TGTGCCAGCAGCTTACTAGCGGGAGCCCCCGAGCAGTTCTTC

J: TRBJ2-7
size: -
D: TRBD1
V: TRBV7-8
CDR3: CASSLGQGQRGEQYF
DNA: TGTGCCAGCAGCTTAGGACAGGGGCAAAGGGGCGAGCAGTACTTC

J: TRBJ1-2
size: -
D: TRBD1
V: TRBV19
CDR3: CASSIEGTGSSRRGYTF
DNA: TGTGCCAGTAGTATAGAGGGGACAGGGTCCTCTCGTCGGGGCTACACCTTC

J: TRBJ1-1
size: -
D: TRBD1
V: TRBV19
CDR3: CASSPRDRNTEAFF
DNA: TGTGCCAGTAGTCCAAGGGACAGGAACACTGAAGCTTTCTTT

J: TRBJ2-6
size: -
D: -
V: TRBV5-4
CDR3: CASSLASSGSGANVLTF
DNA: TGTGCCAGCAGCTTAGCTAGTTCAGGGTCTGGGGCCAACGTCCTGACTTTC

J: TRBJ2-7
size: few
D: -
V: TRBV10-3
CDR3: CAISATYSETYEQYF
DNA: TGTGCCATCAGTGCTACTTATTCCGAAACCTACGAGCAGTACTTC

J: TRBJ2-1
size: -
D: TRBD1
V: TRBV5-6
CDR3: CASSLWGQGRHEQFF
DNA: TGTGCCAGCAGCTTGTGGGGACAGGGGAGGCATGAGCAGTTCTTC

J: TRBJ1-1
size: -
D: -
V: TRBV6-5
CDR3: CASSYLGGLNTEAFF
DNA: TGTGCCAGCAGTTACCTCGGGGGCTTGAACACTGAAGCTTTCTTT

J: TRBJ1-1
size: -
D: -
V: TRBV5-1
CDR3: CASSLTGTPPEAFF
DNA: TGCGCCAGCAGCTTGACGGGAACACCTCCAGAAGCTTTCTTT

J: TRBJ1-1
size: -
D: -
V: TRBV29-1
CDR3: CSVEGGRGEAFF
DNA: TGCAGCGTTGAAGGGGGGAGAGGGGAAGCTTTCTTT

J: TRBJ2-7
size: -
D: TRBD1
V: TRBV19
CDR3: CASSMGGQGHEQYF
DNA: TGTGCCAGTAGTATGGGGGGACAGGGACACGAGCAGTACTTC

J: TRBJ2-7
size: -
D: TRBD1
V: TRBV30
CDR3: CAWSWGQGFDEQYF
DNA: TGTGCCTGGAGTTGGGGACAGGGGTTTGACGAGCAGTACTTC

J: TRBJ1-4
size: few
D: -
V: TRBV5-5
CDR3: CASSLVQGNEKLFF
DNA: TGTGCCAGCAGCTTAGTCCAGGGGAATGAAAAACTGTTTTTT

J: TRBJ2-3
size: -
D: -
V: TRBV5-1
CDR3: CASSLAPEATDTQYF
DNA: TGCGCCAGCAGCTTGGCCCCTGAGGCCACAGATACGCAGTATTTT

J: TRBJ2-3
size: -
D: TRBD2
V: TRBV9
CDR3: CASSLQLAASTDTQYF
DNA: TGTGCCAGCAGCCTTCAACTAGCGGCTAGCACAGATACGCAGTATTTT

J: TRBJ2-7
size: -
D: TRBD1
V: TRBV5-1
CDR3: CASSLTGTGGYEQYF
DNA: TGCGCCAGCAGCCTGACCGGGACAGGGGGCTACGAGCAGTACTTC

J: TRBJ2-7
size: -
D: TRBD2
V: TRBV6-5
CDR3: CASRAPLAGVNEQYF
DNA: TGTGCCAGCAGAGCTCCACTAGCGGGAGTCAACGAGCAGTACTTC

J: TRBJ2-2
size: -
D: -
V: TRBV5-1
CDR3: CASTVLTANTGELFF
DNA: TGCGCCAGCACTGTCCTGACAGCGAACACCGGGGAGCTGTTTTTT

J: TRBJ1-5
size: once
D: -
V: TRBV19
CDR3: CASSTVRNQPQHF
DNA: TGTGCCAGTAGCACCGTAAGGAATCAGCCCCAGCATTTT